These T cell receptor beta chains were read from a single sample in a study of T cell changes during pregnancy in multiple sclerosis. Measured with immunoSEQ multiplex PCR; TCRdb has only the in-frame clones, and not every one. The data hold 100,000 to 130,000 clones, with 92% observed a single time. The starting material was peripheral blood, obtained in the third trimester of pregnancy. The receptors shown here come from a female donor in good health, enrolled as a control in a pregnancy study. The CDR3 runs from the conserved cysteine through the conserved F or W. The D gene is left open where the match is weak. Some rows mark clone size as missing; the rest say once, few, many or name a class of expanded clone.

TRBV6-6	TRBJ1-1	NA	NA	CASSYLNTEAFF	TGTGCCAGCAGTTACCTTAATACTGAAGCTTTCTTT
TRBV7-9	TRBJ1-1	TRBD1	NA	CASSLQGDATEAFF	TGTGCCAGCAGCCTACAGGGGGATGCCACTGAAGCTTTCTTT
TRBV7-9	TRBJ1-2	NA	NA	CASSPQLNNYGYTF	TGTGCCAGCAGCCCTCAACTTAATAACTATGGCTACACCTTC
TRBV6-5	TRBJ2-5	NA	NA	CASSSTGLGQETQYF	TGTGCCAGCAGTTCCACGGGACTCGGACAAGAGACCCAGTACTTC
TRBV27	TRBJ2-5	TRBD1	NA	CASSGTGTGGKETQYF	TGTGCCAGCAGTGGAACCGGGACAGGGGGGAAAGAGACCCAGTACTTC
TRBV19	TRBJ1-4	NA	NA	CASSFSSDNEKLFF	TGTGCCAGTAGTTTTTCCAGTGATAATGAAAAACTGTTTTTT
TRBV6-5	TRBJ2-7	NA	once	CASRTRISYEQYF	TGTGCCAGTCGGACACGGATTTCCTACGAGCAGTACTTC
TRBV7-7	TRBJ2-7	TRBD1	NA	CASSYRTGGGEQYF	TGTGCCAGCAGTTATCGGACAGGGGGAGGCGAGCAGTACTTC
TRBV9	TRBJ2-3	NA	NA	CASSVGQGGWDTQYF	TGTGCCAGCAGCGTAGGCCAGGGCGGATGGGATACGCAGTATTTT
TRBV7-3	TRBJ2-2	TRBD2	once	CASSSMGGAHSTGELFF	TGTGCCAGCAGCTCCATGGGAGGGGCGCATTCCACCGGGGAGCTGTTTTTT
TRBV7-9	TRBJ1-4	NA	once	CASSSRLMSGGNEKLFF	TGTGCCAGCAGCTCCCGCCTGATGAGCGGGGGTAATGAAAAACTGTTTTTT
TRBV13	TRBJ1-1	NA	NA	CASSYEERGKAFF	TGTGCCAGCAGCTACGAAGAAAGGGGAAAAGCTTTCTTT
TRBV30	TRBJ2-7	TRBD1	once	CAWSVGAGGYEQYF	TGTGCCTGGAGTGTGGGGGCAGGGGGCTACGAGCAGTACTTC
TRBV30	TRBJ1-2	TRBD1	NA	CAWTDRGSRGYTF	TGTGCCTGGACTGACAGGGGGTCGCGGGGCTACACCTTC
TRBV5-4	TRBJ2-5	TRBD2	NA	CATGRVRAGGSETQYF	TGTGCCACCGGCAGGGTGAGAGCGGGGGGTAGTGAGACCCAGTACTTC
TRBV5-1	TRBJ2-3	TRBD1	NA	CASSWTGVLPDTQYF	TGCGCCAGCAGCTGGACAGGGGTTCTCCCAGATACGCAGTATTTT
TRBV2	TRBJ1-2	TRBD1	NA	CASSTTGSGYTF	TGTGCCAGCAGTACGACAGGGTCCGGCTACACCTTC
TRBV18	TRBJ2-2	NA	NA	CASSPGQRAGELFF	TGTGCCAGCTCACCGGGCCAGAGAGCCGGGGAGCTGTTTTTT
TRBV11-2	TRBJ2-7	NA	NA	CASSPRQAYEQYF	TGTGCCAGCAGCCCACGACAGGCCTACGAGCAGTACTTC
TRBV13	TRBJ2-3	NA	NA	CASSLSQAKLTDTQYF	TGTGCCAGCAGCTTATCTCAGGCTAAACTCACAGATACGCAGTATTTT
TRBV2	TRBJ1-2	NA	NA	CASSESRTGGYGYTF	TGTGCCAGCAGTGAGTCTAGGACGGGGGGCTATGGCTACACCTTC
TRBV4-3	TRBJ1-6	TRBD1	NA	CASSHRATGGNSPLHF	TGCGCCAGCAGCCATCGCGCGACAGGGGGCAATTCACCCCTCCACTTT
TRBV6-1	TRBJ1-5	NA	NA	CASRDSGLNQPQHF	TGTGCCAGCAGGGACAGTGGATTGAATCAGCCCCAGCATTTT
TRBV28	TRBJ2-3	TRBD2	once	CASSLLGLAGTTDTQYF	TGTGCCAGCAGTTTACTAGGACTAGCGGGGACCACAGATACGCAGTATTTT
TRBV5-1	TRBJ1-6	NA	NA	CASSLDGGESPLHF	TGCGCCAGCAGCTTGGACGGGGGGGAGTCACCCCTCCACTTT
TRBV5-1	TRBJ1-1	TRBD1	NA	CASSFAQGSNTEAFF	TGCGCCAGCAGCTTCGCACAGGGGTCGAACACTGAAGCTTTCTTT
TRBV6-5	TRBJ1-4	NA	NA	CASSYFSQGEEKLFF	TGTGCCAGCAGTTACTTTTCCCAGGGTGAGGAAAAACTGTTTTTT
TRBV7-8	TRBJ2-2	NA	NA	CASSSTTEGGLFF	TGTGCCAGCAGCTCCACAACAGAAGGGGGGCTGTTTTTT
TRBV10-3	TRBJ2-5	NA	NA	CAISDRGAGETQYF	TGTGCCATCAGTGACCGGGGGGCGGGGGAGACCCAGTACTTC
TRBV6-6	TRBJ1-6	NA	NA	CASSYSSEGGSPLHF	TGTGCCAGCAGTTACTCTAGTGAAGGAGGTTCACCCCTCCACTTT
TRBV9	TRBJ2-7	TRBD1	NA	CASSEGTGGRREQYF	TGTGCCAGCAGCGAGGGGACAGGGGGCCGTCGGGAGCAGTACTTC
TRBV5-4	TRBJ1-5	NA	once	CASSDGRGSQPQHF	TGTGCCAGCAGCGATGGAAGGGGCTCACAGCCCCAGCATTTT
TRBV18	TRBJ2-1	NA	NA	CASSPLGQTSYNEQFF	TGTGCCAGCTCACCACTAGGACAGACTTCATACAATGAGCAGTTCTTC
TRBV4-2	TRBJ1-2	TRBD1	NA	CASSHEDRVNGYTF	TGTGCCAGCAGCCACGAGGACAGGGTGAATGGCTACACCTTC
TRBV9	TRBJ1-3	NA	NA	CASSAQGTGGNTIYF	TGTGCCAGCAGCGCGCAGGGAACGGGCGGAAACACCATATATTTT
TRBV29-1	TRBJ1-3	NA	NA	CSVEEAGGNTIYF	TGCAGCGTTGAAGAGGCGGGGGGAAACACCATATATTTT
TRBV6-5	TRBJ2-5	NA	NA	CASSVAERIQETQYF	TGTGCCAGCAGTGTCGCCGAGCGAATCCAAGAGACCCAGTACTTC
TRBV9	TRBJ2-2	TRBD1	many	CASSVGGQGATGELFF	TGTGCCAGCAGCGTAGGAGGACAGGGGGCTACCGGGGAGCTGTTTTTT
TRBV18	TRBJ1-5	TRBD1	NA	CASSPAETGEGDQPQHF	TGTGCCAGCTCACCTGCCGAAACAGGGGAAGGTGATCAGCCCCAGCATTTT
TRBV9	TRBJ2-3	NA	NA	CASSVEPGGRRTSTDTQYF	TGTGCCAGCAGCGTAGAGCCCGGGGGGCGGAGGACCAGCACAGATACGCAGTATTTT
TRBV6-5	TRBJ1-2	TRBD1	NA	CASSRDSVSYGYTF	TGTGCCAGCAGCCGGGACAGCGTCAGCTATGGCTACACCTTC
TRBV21-1	TRBJ2-5	NA	NA	CASSKAFPGKETQYF	TGTGCCAGCAGCAAAGCCTTTCCAGGTAAAGAGACCCAGTACTTC
TRBV6-6	TRBJ2-2	TRBD1	NA	CGTGTGGTGELFF	TGTGGCACCGGGACAGGGGGCACCGGGGAGCTGTTTTTT
TRBV7-3	TRBJ2-7	TRBD1	NA	CASSPGTASEQYF	TGTGCCAGCAGCCCCGGGACAGCCTCCGAGCAGTACTTC
TRBV7-2	TRBJ1-6	NA	NA	CASSSRQELNSPLHF	TGTGCCAGCAGCTCCCGACAGGAACTCAACTCACCCCTCCACTTT
TRBV9	TRBJ2-7	TRBD1	NA	CASSSAGTAGGEQYF	TGTGCCAGCAGCTCGGCCGGGACAGCTGGAGGAGAGCAGTACTTC
TRBV7-8	TRBJ2-5	TRBD1	NA	CASSSRDRGLLETQYF	TGTGCCAGCAGCTCCCGGGACAGGGGTTTGTTGGAGACCCAGTACTTC
TRBV4-2	TRBJ1-1	NA	medium-sized	CASRRTRLNTEAFF	TGTGCCAGCAGAAGGACAAGACTGAACACTGAAGCTTTCTTT
TRBV5-4	TRBJ2-7	NA	NA	CASSRGINYEQYF	TGTGCCAGCAGCCGGGGGATCAACTACGAGCAGTACTTC
TRBV27	TRBJ2-2	TRBD2	NA	CASRGGFVRGGRFTGELFF	TGTGCCAGCAGAGGGGGGTTCGTGCGGGGGGGCCGTTTCACCGGGGAGCTGTTTTTT
TRBV15	TRBJ1-2	NA	NA	CATSRKQANYGYTF	TGTGCCACCAGCAGAAAGCAGGCTAACTATGGCTACACCTTC
TRBV18	TRBJ1-2	TRBD1	NA	CASSPGPGQGSYGYTF	TGTGCCAGCTCACCGGGCCCGGGACAGGGGAGCTATGGCTACACCTTC
TRBV18	TRBJ2-7	NA	NA	CASSPRQEAYEQYF	TGTGCCAGCTCACCGCGACAGGAAGCCTACGAGCAGTACTTC
TRBV7-8	TRBJ2-1	TRBD2	NA	CASSALTSGGRNEQFF	TGTGCCAGCAGCGCACTGACTAGCGGGGGTAGGAATGAGCAGTTCTTC
TRBV10-3	TRBJ1-1	NA	NA	CAISPGREWNTEAFF	TGTGCCATCAGTCCCGGACGGGAGTGGAACACTGAAGCTTTCTTT
TRBV5-4	TRBJ2-7	NA	NA	CASSLEGTYSYEQYF	TGTGCCAGCAGCTTGGAGGGGACATACTCCTACGAGCAGTACTTC
TRBV5-1	TRBJ1-2	TRBD1	NA	CASSSGQDGYTF	TGCGCCAGCAGCTCGGGACAGGATGGCTACACCTTC